Listed below are T cell receptor beta chains from one sample, sequenced in a study of T cell clones after liver transplantation. Sequenced by immunoSEQ multiplex PCR; TCRdb stores in-frame clones only, minus some. Here the sample spans approximately 6,100 clones, 81% being singletons. Sequences were derived from CD8+ T cells from blood, sampled before liver transplant. These TCRs come from a human donor who received a liver transplant. Each CDR3 is given with its conserved first and last residue. A D gene is named only where the DNA matches it firmly. A row's size may be missing; if present it is once, few, many or a size class.

CDR3	DNA	size	D	V	J
CASSSQRNYEQYF	TGTGCCAGCAGCTCCCAAAGGAACTACGAGCAGTACTTC	NA	NA	TRBV7-9	TRBJ2-7
CSVGTGENQPQHF	TGCAGCGTTGGGACGGGGGAAAATCAGCCCCAGCATTTT	NA	NA	TRBV29-1	TRBJ1-5
CASSIGTGDTEAFF	TGTGCCAGCAGCATTGGGACAGGAGACACTGAAGCTTTCTTT	NA	TRBD1	TRBV7-3	TRBJ1-1
CASSLRDRERVIQYF	TGTGCCAGCAGCCTCCGGGACAGAGAAAGAGTCATTCAGTACTTC	NA	TRBD1	TRBV7-2	TRBJ2-4
CASSVNWEVNEQYF	TGTGCCAGCAGCGTAAACTGGGAGGTTAACGAGCAGTACTTC	NA	NA	TRBV9	TRBJ2-7
CASSYSNGQPQHF	TGTGCCAGCAGTTACTCGAACGGGCAGCCCCAGCATTTT	NA	NA	TRBV6-6	TRBJ1-5
CASSFRTSGRTDTQYF	TGTGCCAGTAGTTTCCGGACTAGCGGTCGCACAGATACGCAGTATTTT	NA	TRBD2	TRBV19	TRBJ2-3
CASSFRDTGQESQYF	TGCGCCAGCAGCTTCCGCGACACGGGCCAAGAGTCCCAGTACTTC	NA	NA	TRBV5-1	TRBJ2-5
CASSNWDSDYNEQFF	TGTGCCAGCAGCAACTGGGACAGCGACTACAATGAGCAGTTCTTC	NA	TRBD1	TRBV13	TRBJ2-1
CASSSPWTVNNLHEQYF	TGTGCCAGCAGTTCCCCTTGGACAGTCAACAACCTCCACGAGCAGTACTTC	NA	NA	TRBV28	TRBJ2-7
CASSQERLTGNTIYF	TGCGCCAGCAGCCAAGAGAGACTAACTGGAAACACCATATATTTT	NA	NA	TRBV4-3	TRBJ1-3
CASSIGGESVFYEQYF	TGCGCCAGCAGCATAGGGGGGGAGAGTGTTTTCTACGAGCAGTACTTC	NA	NA	TRBV5-1	TRBJ2-7
CASSPPLRNEKLFF	TGTGCCAGCTCACCACCCCTGAGAAATGAAAAACTGTTTTTT	NA	NA	TRBV18	TRBJ1-4
CASSWGEGPVGSIDTQYF	TGCGCCAGCAGCTGGGGAGAGGGACCAGTGGGGAGTATAGATACGCAGTATTTT	NA	NA	TRBV5-1	TRBJ2-3
CASSLGDGGSTDTQYF	TGTGCCAGCAGCCTAGGGGACGGGGGGAGCACAGATACGCAGTATTTT	NA	TRBD2	TRBV11-2	TRBJ2-3
CASSVEALGYEQYF	TGTGCCAGCAGCGTAGAGGCACTAGGGTACGAGCAGTACTTC	NA	NA	TRBV9	TRBJ2-7
CASSIEGQGGQPQHF	TGTGCCAGTAGTATAGAAGGACAGGGAGGTCAGCCCCAGCATTTT	NA	TRBD1	TRBV19	TRBJ1-5
CASSPTGGAFDEQYF	TGTGCCAGCAGTCCCACGGGGGGCGCCTTCGACGAGCAGTACTTC	NA	NA	TRBV6-4	TRBJ2-7
CASSLESSGQFF	TGTGCCAGCAGCTTAGAATCTAGTGGGCAGTTCTTC	NA	NA	TRBV11-3	TRBJ2-1
CSVEDVNGQRNNEQFF	TGCAGCGTTGAAGATGTAAACGGACAGCGAAACAATGAGCAGTTCTTC	few	NA	TRBV29-1	TRBJ2-1
CASSLVTGEEQFF	TGCGCCAGCAGCTTGGTGACAGGCGAAGAGCAGTTCTTC	NA	NA	TRBV5-1	TRBJ2-1
CAWRVAGDWTGELFF	TGTGCCTGGAGGGTAGCGGGAGATTGGACCGGGGAGCTGTTTTTT	NA	TRBD2	TRBV30	TRBJ2-2
CASSRRSNTEAFF	TGTGCCAGTAGTAGACGTTCGAACACTGAAGCTTTCTTT	NA	NA	TRBV19	TRBJ1-1